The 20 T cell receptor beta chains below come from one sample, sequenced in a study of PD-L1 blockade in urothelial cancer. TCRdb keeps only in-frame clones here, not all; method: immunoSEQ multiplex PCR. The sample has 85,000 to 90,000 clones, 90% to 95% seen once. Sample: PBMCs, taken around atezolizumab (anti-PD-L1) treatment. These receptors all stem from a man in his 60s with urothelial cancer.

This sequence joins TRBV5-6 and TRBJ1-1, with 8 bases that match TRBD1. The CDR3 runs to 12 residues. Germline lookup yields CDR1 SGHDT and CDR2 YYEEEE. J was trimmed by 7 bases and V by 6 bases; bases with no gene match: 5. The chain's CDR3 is CASTQGGVEAFF. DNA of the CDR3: TGTGCCAGCACACAGGGGGGGGTTGAAGCTTTCTTT.

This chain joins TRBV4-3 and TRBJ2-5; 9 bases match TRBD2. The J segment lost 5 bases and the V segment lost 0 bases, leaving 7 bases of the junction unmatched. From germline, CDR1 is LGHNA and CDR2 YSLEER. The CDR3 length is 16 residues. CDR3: CASSQDPAGGLETQYF. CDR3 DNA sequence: TGCGCCAGCAGCCAAGATCCGGCGGGGGGGCTGGAGACCCAGTACTTC.

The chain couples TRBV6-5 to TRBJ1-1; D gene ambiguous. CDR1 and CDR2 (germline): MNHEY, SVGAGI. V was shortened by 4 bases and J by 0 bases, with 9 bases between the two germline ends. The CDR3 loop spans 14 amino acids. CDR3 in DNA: TGTGCCAGCAGTTCCCCCTCAGTGAACACTGAAGCTTTCTTT. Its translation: CASSSPSVNTEAFF.

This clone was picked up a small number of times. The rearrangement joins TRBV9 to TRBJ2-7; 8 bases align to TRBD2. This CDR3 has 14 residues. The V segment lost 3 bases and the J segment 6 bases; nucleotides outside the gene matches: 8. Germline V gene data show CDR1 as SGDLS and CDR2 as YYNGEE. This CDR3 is CASSEGAGVGEQYF. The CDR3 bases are TGTGCCAGCAGCGAGGGAGCGGGAGTAGGCGAGCAGTACTTC.

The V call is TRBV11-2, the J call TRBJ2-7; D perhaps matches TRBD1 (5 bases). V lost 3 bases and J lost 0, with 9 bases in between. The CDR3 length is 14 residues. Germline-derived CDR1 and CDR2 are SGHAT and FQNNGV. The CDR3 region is CASSLTDISYEQYF. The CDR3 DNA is TGTGCCAGCAGCTTGACAGACATCTCCTACGAGCAGTACTTC.

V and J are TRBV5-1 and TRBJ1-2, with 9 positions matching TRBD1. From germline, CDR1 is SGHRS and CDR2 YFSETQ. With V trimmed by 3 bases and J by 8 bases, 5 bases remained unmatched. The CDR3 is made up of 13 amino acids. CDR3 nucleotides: TGCGCCAGCAGCTCAGGACAGGGGCAAGGCTACACCTTC. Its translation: CASSSGQGQGYTF.

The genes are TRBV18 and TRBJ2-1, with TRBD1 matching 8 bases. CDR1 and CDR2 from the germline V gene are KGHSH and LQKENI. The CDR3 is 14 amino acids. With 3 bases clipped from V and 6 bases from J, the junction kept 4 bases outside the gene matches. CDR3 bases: TGTGCCAGCTCACCCCAGGGGGCAGGCAATGAGCAGTTCTTC. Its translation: CASSPQGAGNEQFF.

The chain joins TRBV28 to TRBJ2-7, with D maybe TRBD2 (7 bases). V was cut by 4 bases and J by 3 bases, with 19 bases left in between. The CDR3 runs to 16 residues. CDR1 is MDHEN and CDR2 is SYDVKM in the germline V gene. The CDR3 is CASSSLRGGNFYEQYF. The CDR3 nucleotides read TGTGCCAGCAGTTCCCTAAGGGGGGGAAATTTCTACGAGCAGTACTTC. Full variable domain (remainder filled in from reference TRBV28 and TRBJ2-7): DVKVTQSSRYLVKRTGEKVFLECVQDMDHENMFWYRQDPGLGLRLIYFSYDVKMKEKGDIPEGYSVSREKKERFSLILESASTNQTSMYLCASSSLRGGNFYEQYFGPGTRLTVT.

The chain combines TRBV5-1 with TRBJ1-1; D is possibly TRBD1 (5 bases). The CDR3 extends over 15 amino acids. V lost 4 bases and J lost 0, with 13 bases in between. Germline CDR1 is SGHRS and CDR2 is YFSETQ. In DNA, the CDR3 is TGCGCCAGCAGCGCCCAAACAGGTGTGAACACTGAAGCTTTCTTT. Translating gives CASSAQTGVNTEAFF.

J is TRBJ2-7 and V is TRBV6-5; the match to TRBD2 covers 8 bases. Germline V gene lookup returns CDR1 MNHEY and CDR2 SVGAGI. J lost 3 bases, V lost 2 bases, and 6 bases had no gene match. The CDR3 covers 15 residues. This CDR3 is CASSYGSGGNYEQYF. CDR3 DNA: TGTGCCAGCAGTTACGGGTCGGGAGGGAACTACGAGCAGTACTTC.

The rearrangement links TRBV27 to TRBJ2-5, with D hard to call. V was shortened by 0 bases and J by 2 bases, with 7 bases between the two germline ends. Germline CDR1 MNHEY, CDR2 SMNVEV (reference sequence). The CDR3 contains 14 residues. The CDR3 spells CASSLSGRQETQYF. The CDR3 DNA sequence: TGTGCCAGCAGTTTATCAGGCAGGCAAGAGACCCAGTACTTC.

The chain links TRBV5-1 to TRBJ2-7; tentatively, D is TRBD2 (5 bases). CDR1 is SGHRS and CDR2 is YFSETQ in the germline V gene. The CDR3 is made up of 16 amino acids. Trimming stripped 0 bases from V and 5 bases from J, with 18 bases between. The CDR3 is CASSLGADGIVNEQYF. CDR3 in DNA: TGCGCCAGCAGCTTGGGGGCCGACGGGATTGTCAACGAGCAGTACTTC.

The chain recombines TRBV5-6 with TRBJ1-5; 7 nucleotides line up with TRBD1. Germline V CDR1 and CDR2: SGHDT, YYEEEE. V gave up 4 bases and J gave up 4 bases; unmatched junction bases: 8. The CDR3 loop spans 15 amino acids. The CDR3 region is CASSRVRDRNQPQHF. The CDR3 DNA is TGTGCCAGCAGCCGAGTCCGGGACAGAAATCAGCCCCAGCATTTT.

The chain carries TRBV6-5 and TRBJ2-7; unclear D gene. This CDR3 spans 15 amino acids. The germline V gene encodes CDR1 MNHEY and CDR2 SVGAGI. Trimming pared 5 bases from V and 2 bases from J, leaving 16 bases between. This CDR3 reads CASSPLSRIPYEQYF. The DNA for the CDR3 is TGTGCCAGCAGTCCTCTTTCCAGGATCCCCTACGAGCAGTACTTC.

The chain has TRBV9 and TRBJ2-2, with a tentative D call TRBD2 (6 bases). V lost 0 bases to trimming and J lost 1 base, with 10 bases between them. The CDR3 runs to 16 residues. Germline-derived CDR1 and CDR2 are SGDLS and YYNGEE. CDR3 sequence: CASSVVGGENTGELFF. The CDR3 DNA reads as TGTGCCAGCAGCGTAGTGGGCGGGGAGAACACCGGGGAGCTGTTTTTT.

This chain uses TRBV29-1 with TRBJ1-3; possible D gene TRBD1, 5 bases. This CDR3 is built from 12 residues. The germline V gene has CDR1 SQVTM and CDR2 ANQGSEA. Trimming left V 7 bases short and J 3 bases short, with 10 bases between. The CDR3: CSAGVGGNTIYF. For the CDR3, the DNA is TGCAGCGCGGGGGTGGGTGGAAACACCATATATTTT.

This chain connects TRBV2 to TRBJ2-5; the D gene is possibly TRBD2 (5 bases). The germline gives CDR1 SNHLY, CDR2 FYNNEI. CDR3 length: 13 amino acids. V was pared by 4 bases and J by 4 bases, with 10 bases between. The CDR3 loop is CASSAAGRETQYF. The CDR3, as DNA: TGTGCCAGCAGTGCGGCGGGTAGAGAGACCCAGTACTTC.

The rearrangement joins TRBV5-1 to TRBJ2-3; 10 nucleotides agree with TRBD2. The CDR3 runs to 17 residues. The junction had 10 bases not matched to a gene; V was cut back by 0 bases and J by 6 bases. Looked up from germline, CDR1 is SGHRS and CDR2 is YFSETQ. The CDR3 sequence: CASSLARTSGALDTQYF. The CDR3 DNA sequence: TGCGCCAGCAGCTTGGCCCGTACTAGCGGGGCCCTGGATACGCAGTATTTT.

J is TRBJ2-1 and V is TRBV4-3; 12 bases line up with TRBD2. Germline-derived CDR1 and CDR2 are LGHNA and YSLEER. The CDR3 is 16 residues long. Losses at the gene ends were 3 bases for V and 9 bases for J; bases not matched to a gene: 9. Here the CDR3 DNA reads TGCGCCAGCAGCCAGGGTACTAGCGGGGGGCGCGGTGAGCAGTTCTTC. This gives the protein CASSQGTSGGRGEQFF.

The DNA for the CDR3 is TGTGGGACAGGGGATAAAAACACTGAAGCTTTCTTT. The encoded protein is CGTGDKNTEAFF. The chain combines TRBV28 with TRBJ1-1; 9 positions match TRBD1. Germline assignment: CDR1 MDHEN and CDR2 SYDVKM. CDR3 size: 12 residues.